Described below is a single T cell receptor beta chain sequence and its context. Antigen unknown. These data belong to a study of siplizumab effects on memory and regulatory T cells. Study-level points and caveats: Controls had around 25% Treg-derived mappable alloreactive CD4+ clones on average, versus approximately 73% with siplizumab. Proliferating Tregs from siplizumab cultures lacked functional confirmation of suppression.

Per sample, the assay covered 95,000 to 100,000 TCR templates. Using immunoSEQ multiplex PCR, the repertoire was profiled, and TCRdb retains in-frame clones only, with some absent. The repertoire holds approximately 110,000 clones, 85% to 95% seen once, with 0.32% in the top ten. The CDR3 sequence is 14 residues long. CDR1 is SGHTS, CDR2 YDEGEE, per germline. Germline trimming cut 6 bases from V and 5 bases from J; bases unmatched to any gene: 6. The source is a human donor in good health. Sequencing used CD4+ T cells sorted from blood. This chain uses TRBV5-8 with TRBJ1-4; 8 bases are shared with TRBD1. CDR3 DNA: TGTGCCAGCAACAGGACAGGGCGGAATGAAAAACTGTTTTTT. Protein sequence: CASNRTGRNEKLFF.